The next 29 T cell receptor beta chains were all read from a single sample in a study of post-analysis software for immune sequencing data. Study results and limitations: In patients, TRBV5-6, TRBV5-1 and TRBV20-1 belonged to 4 or 5 TRBV segments found more frequently than in controls.

Their target antigens are unknown. Unique molecular identifiers were carried by the TCR beta cDNA libraries. TCRdb re-derived calls from the PCR reads in MiXCR, one entry per CDR3 protein. The sample shows around 710,000 distinct CDR3 sequences, around 46% of them seen only once. Material for sequencing was blood. Receptors originate from a girl aged 10-17 years with multiple sclerosis.

J is TRBJ2-1 and V is TRBV12-3 or TRBV12-4; TRBD1 matches at 7 bases. There are 11 residues in the CDR3. The V and J ends lost 3 bases and 15 bases, in that order; junction bases with no gene match: 5. The CDR3 DNA reads as TGTGCCAGCAGTTTTGGGACAGTCTCGTTCTTC. Its translation: CASSFGTVSFF.

This chain joins TRBV5-6 and TRBJ1-2; D call uncertain. V was cut by 0 bases and J by 3 bases, with 9 bases left in between. In germline, CDR1 is SGHDT, CDR2 YYEEEE. This CDR3 comprises 14 residues. The CDR3 region is CASSLGAQYYGYTF. The CDR3, as DNA: TGTGCCAGCAGCTTGGGGGCACAATACTATGGCTACACCTTC.

This chain joins TRBV2 and TRBJ1-2; D call uncertain. The CDR3 extends over 12 amino acids. Germline assignment: CDR1 SNHLY and CDR2 FYNNEI. The germline V and J ends were trimmed by 8 bases and 3 bases, with 10 bases remaining between them. The CDR3 nucleotides are TGTGCCAGCGGGGTGGACGACTATGGCTACACCTTC. Translation gives CASGVDDYGYTF.

V and J are TRBV7-2 and TRBJ2-7, with no clear D. The CDR3 consists of 15 residues. The ends were cut back, 5 bases at V and 4 bases at J, with 18 bases in the middle. CDR1 SGHTA and CDR2 FQGNSA come from the germline V gene. As DNA, the CDR3 is TGTGCCAGCAGCCCCAGAGGTGATCCCGTATACGAGCAGTACTTC. It specifies CASSPRGDPVYEQYF.

The rearrangement links TRBV7-2 to TRBJ2-1, with 14 bases lining up with TRBD2. V gave up 5 bases and J gave up 9 bases; unmatched junction bases: 9. Per germline, CDR1 SGHTA and CDR2 FQGNSA. This CDR3 is 16 amino acids long. The CDR3 protein is CASSPPGLAGVSEQFF. The CDR3 nucleotides are TGTGCCAGCAGCCCTCCGGGACTAGCGGGAGTGAGTGAGCAGTTCTTC.

The rearrangement joins TRBV7-2 to TRBJ2-3, with D perhaps matching TRBD1 (6 bases). The CDR3 sequence is 15 residues long. Trimming cost V 5 bases and J 2 bases, with 14 bases left between them. Germline CDR1 and CDR2: SGHTA and FQGNSA. This CDR3 is CASSTGQSPTDTQYF. Written as DNA, the CDR3 is TGTGCCAGCAGCACTGGACAGAGCCCCACAGATACGCAGTATTTT.

The rearrangement links TRBV9 to TRBJ2-1, with 10 bases fitting TRBD2. V lost 2 bases, J lost 4 bases, and 0 bases stayed unmatched. Germline CDR1 SGDLS, CDR2 YYNGEE. The CDR3 length is 14 residues. The CDR3 sequence: CASSVSGRYNEQFF. DNA for the CDR3: TGTGCCAGCAGCGTTAGCGGGAGGTACAATGAGCAGTTCTTC.

The chain is built from TRBV27 and TRBJ2-1; TRBD1 aligns across 7 bases. Germline V gene lookup returns CDR1 MNHEY and CDR2 SMNVEV (reference sequence). This CDR3 region has 15 residues. Unmatched junction bases numbered 9, after V lost 2 bases and J lost 8 bases. This CDR3 reads CASSLGGQGVDEQFF. The CDR3 DNA follows: TGTGCCAGCAGTTTAGGAGGCCAGGGGGTGGATGAGCAGTTCTTC.

This clonotype was seen more than once but under ten times. CDR3 loop: CASSRTSGNTGELFF. The CDR3 DNA sequence: TGTGCCAGCAGTCGGACTAGCGGAAACACCGGGGAGCTGTTTTTT. This chain joins TRBV12-3 or TRBV12-4 and TRBJ2-2, with TRBD2 matching 10 bases. The length of the CDR3 is 15 residues. Trimming cost V 5 bases and J 2 bases; bases outside gene matches: 2.

This clonotype was detected only a few times. The rearrangement joins TRBV7-6 to TRBJ2-5, with D possibly matching TRBD2 (5 bases). Germline V gene sequence: CDR1 SGHVS, CDR2 FNYEAQ. CDR3 size: 15 residues. Between the trimmed V and J ends, which lost 5 bases and 4 bases, there was a span of 17 bases. CDR3 amino acids: CASSQTTAKGETQYF. The CDR3 coding sequence is TGTGCCAGCAGCCAGACTACCGCCAAGGGAGAGACCCAGTACTTC.

The chain is built from TRBV20-1 and TRBJ1-2; the D is unclear. Germline lookup yields CDR1 DFQATT and CDR2 SNEGSKA (reference sequence). Deletions cut 6 bases from V and 4 bases from J, with 15 bases between. This CDR3 is built from 13 residues. The CDR3 protein is CSAPLGRAYGYTF. CDR3 sequence (DNA): TGCAGTGCCCCCCTGGGGAGGGCCTATGGCTACACCTTC.

The gene calls are TRBV4-3 and TRBJ2-7, with TRBD1 as a possible D gene (6 bases). The CDR3 covers 15 residues. Germline CDR1 is LGHNA and CDR2 is YSLEER. Trimming cost V 0 bases and J 0 bases, with 9 bases left between them. This CDR3 reads CASSQDLGHSYEQYF. The CDR3, as DNA: TGCGCCAGCAGCCAAGATTTGGGACACTCCTACGAGCAGTACTTC.

The V gene is TRBV5-1, the J gene TRBJ2-1, with 14 bases lining up with TRBD2. The CDR3 totals 17 residues. Germline V gene sequence: CDR1 SGHRS, CDR2 YFSETQ. J lost 8 bases, V lost 3 bases, and 10 bases had no gene match. The CDR3: CASSSPRLAGGPDEQFF. In DNA, the CDR3 is TGCGCCAGCAGCTCTCCCCGACTAGCGGGAGGGCCGGATGAGCAGTTCTTC.

CDR3 in amino acids: CASSLGLAYGYTF. In nucleotides, the CDR3 is TGTGCCAGCAGCTTAGGACTCGCCTATGGCTACACCTTC. This chain connects TRBV13 to TRBJ1-2, with unresolved D. CDR1 is PRHDT and CDR2 is FYEKMQ in the germline V gene (reference sequence). Trimming shortened V by 0 bases and J by 4 bases, and 6 bases separated the two germline ends. The length of the CDR3 is 13 residues.

This clonotype appeared a few times. CDR3 loop: CSVDPRAGGDGYTF. Written as DNA, the CDR3 is TGCAGCGTCGACCCTCGGGCAGGCGGGGATGGCTACACCTTC. V is TRBV29-1 and J is TRBJ1-2; D is unclear. Germline-derived CDR1 and CDR2 are SQVTM and ANQGSEA. V lost 6 bases to trimming and J lost 6 bases, with 20 bases between them. CDR3 length equals 14 residues.

The rearrangement joins TRBV11-2 to TRBJ2-5, with 7 bases fitting TRBD2. Germline V gene lookup returns CDR1 SGHAT and CDR2 FQNNGV. The junction had 11 bases not matched to a gene; V was cut back by 0 bases and J by 4 bases. This CDR3 is 17 amino acids long. As DNA, the CDR3 is TGTGCCAGCAGCTTAGATGGAGACAGTGGGGGGGGAGAGACCCAGTACTTC. Its translation: CASSLDGDSGGGETQYF.

The chain links TRBV6-6 to TRBJ2-1, with 7 nucleotides matching TRBD1. CDR3 length: 14 residues. The V gene end was trimmed by 2 bases and the J gene end by 12 bases; junction bases not matched to a gene: 10. Germline-derived CDR1 and CDR2 are MNHNY and SVGAGI (reference sequence). The CDR3 loop reads CASSYGNRQGSQFF. CDR3 DNA sequence: TGTGCCAGCAGTTACGGGAACCGACAGGGTTCGCAGTTCTTC.

This clonotype is a singleton in its sample. The chain couples TRBV7-9 to TRBJ1-1, with D tentatively TRBD1 (5 bases). CDR1 is SEHNR and CDR2 is FQNEAQ in the germline V gene (reference sequence). There are 15 residues in the CDR3. Trimming removed 1 base from V and 1 base from J, with 10 bases in between. The CDR3, as DNA: TGTGCCAGCAGCTTAGATCCAGGGAAGAACACTGAAGCTTTCTTT. This sequence encodes CASSLDPGKNTEAFF.

This clonotype was picked up a small number of times. The chain recombines TRBV6-5 with TRBJ1-2, with 9 bases that match TRBD1. The junction had 14 bases not matched to a gene; V was cut back by 5 bases and J by 7 bases. The CDR3 contains 16 residues. CDR1 is MNHEY and CDR2 is SVGAGI in the germline V gene. This CDR3 reads CASSLQLTGGGFGYTF. The CDR3 nucleotides read TGTGCCAGCAGTCTACAACTGACAGGGGGAGGCTTTGGCTACACCTTC.

The chain links TRBV24-1 to TRBJ2-5; a weak D match, TRBD1 (5 bases). With 10 bases removed from V and 1 base from J, the gap between germline ends came to 9 bases. This CDR3 contains 12 residues. Germline CDR1 and CDR2: KGHDR and SFDVKD. The CDR3 sequence is CATSGPQETQYF. CDR3 in DNA: TGTGCCACATCAGGGCCCCAAGAGACCCAGTACTTC.

Only a few counts were recorded for this clonotype. CDR3: CASSLAGQIYGYTF. Written as DNA, the CDR3 is TGTGCCAGCAGTTTAGCGGGACAGATCTATGGCTACACCTTC. The chain links TRBV12-3 or TRBV12-4 to TRBJ1-2; 7 positions match TRBD1. Trimming cost V 0 bases and J 4 bases; bases outside gene matches: 2. This CDR3 has 14 amino acids.

A few counts support this clonotype. The chain carries TRBV5-1 and TRBJ2-7, with 10 bases identical to TRBD1. CDR3 length: 16 amino acids. CDR1 and CDR2 from the germline V gene are SGHRS and YFSETQ. The V gene end was trimmed by 4 bases and the J gene end by 2 bases; junction bases not matched to a gene: 9. CDR3 sequence (DNA): TGCGCCAGCAGCGAGAAGCGGGACAGGGGCACCTACGAGCAGTACTTC. Protein product: CASSEKRDRGTYEQYF.

The V and J genes are TRBV18 and TRBJ1-2; possibly TRBD1 for D (6 bases). Trimming took 3 bases from V and 8 from J, leaving 16 bases between them. The CDR3 spans 14 residues. The germline CDR1 and CDR2 sequences are KGHSH and LQKENI. CDR3 loop: CASSPQDSAYGYTF. DNA of the CDR3: TGTGCCAGCTCACCCCAGGACAGTGCCTACGGCTACACCTTC.

This clonotype was recorded a few times. This chain links TRBV7-9 with TRBJ2-3; 9 bases line up with TRBD1. The V and J ends lost 5 bases and 2 bases, in that order; junction bases with no gene match: 8. The germline CDR1 and CDR2 sequences are SEHNR and FQNEAQ (reference sequence). The CDR3 is 16 amino acids. CDR3 sequence reads: CASSTPTGGPTDTQYF. The CDR3 DNA is TGTGCCAGCAGCACGCCGACAGGGGGTCCCACAGATACGCAGTATTTT.

This chain connects TRBV6-2 or TRBV6-3 to TRBJ2-1; 12 bases fit TRBD2. Losses at the gene ends were 2 bases for V and 6 bases for J; bases not matched to a gene: 11. This CDR3 has 18 amino acids. In germline, CDR1 is MNHEY, CDR2 SVGEGT. Here the CDR3 reads CASSYLPKTSGSRNEQFF. The CDR3 DNA follows: TGTGCCAGCAGTTACCTCCCAAAGACTAGCGGGAGTCGCAATGAGCAGTTCTTC.

The sample holds a few counts of this clonotype. The chain links TRBV5-1 to TRBJ2-1; 7 bases fit TRBD2. The V segment lost 0 bases and the J segment 7 bases; nucleotides outside the gene matches: 13. The CDR3 runs to 17 residues. Germline V gene sequence: CDR1 SGHRS, CDR2 YFSETQ. CDR3 region: CASSLGGGSTERNEQFF. Here the CDR3 DNA reads TGCGCCAGCAGCTTGGGGGGCGGGAGTACCGAACGAAATGAGCAGTTCTTC.

The genes are TRBV6-6 and TRBJ2-5; 13 bases map to TRBD2. The CDR3 consists of 17 residues. With V trimmed by 2 bases and J by 3 bases, 6 bases remained unmatched. The V gene's germline CDR1 is MNHNY and CDR2 SVGAGI (reference sequence). CDR3 sequence (DNA): TGTGCCAGCAGTTACAAGGCCGGGACTAGCGGGAAAGAGACCCAGTACTTC. Its protein product is CASSYKAGTSGKETQYF.

This clonotype was counted a few times. This sequence joins TRBV29-1 and TRBJ2-7, with 9 bases fitting TRBD2. Germline CDR1 SQVTM, CDR2 ANQGSEA. V was clipped by 7 bases and J by 3 bases; unmatched bases: 10. CDR3 size: 14 residues. CDR3 DNA: TGCAGCGCCCAGACGGGACTAGCTGGCTACGAGCAGTACTTC. This codes for CSAQTGLAGYEQYF.

The chain has TRBV6-2 or TRBV6-3 and TRBJ2-3; tentatively, D is TRBD2 (5 bases). Germline V gives CDR1 MNHEY, CDR2 SVGEGT. Trimming left V 4 bases short and J 4 bases short, with 9 bases between. The CDR3 is made up of 13 amino acids. In nucleotides, the CDR3 is TGTGCCAGCAGTTCTGGGAGCCCAGATACGCAGTATTTT. It encodes CASSSGSPDTQYF.